Below, 4 T cell receptor beta chains from the same sample are listed, as sequenced in a study of monozygotic twins with inflammatory bowel disease. Reprocessing the 5' RACE reads, TCRdb reports a single entry for every CDR3 protein and omits DNA. The table lists under 150,000 distinct CDR3 sequences. The sequencing sample was made of blood. These receptor sequences come from a human donor with ulcerative colitis or Crohn's disease, or a healthy co-twin of an affected twin (not recorded which).

The gene calls are TRBV6-5 and TRBJ2-5; TCRdb names TRBD2, which stays unverified in the absence of DNA. Looked up from germline, CDR1 is MNHEY and CDR2 is SVGAGI. CDR3 length equals 15 residues. The CDR3 region is CASSSTSGEGETQYF.

This chain uses TRBV5-1 with TRBJ2-5. Per the germline V gene, CDR1 is SGHRS and CDR2 is YFSETQ. This CDR3 comprises 14 residues. CDR3 residues: CASSLALLPETQYF.

The CDR3 sequence: CAWGQSYEQYF. The chain has TRBV30 and TRBJ2-7; the D call from TCRdb, TRBD1, cannot be confirmed without DNA. CDR1 and CDR2 from the germline V gene are GTSNPN and SVGIG (reference sequence). CDR3 size: 11 residues.

The V gene is TRBV30, the J gene TRBJ2-7; the TCRdb D gene call, TRBD2, has no DNA to confirm it. The germline CDR1 and CDR2 sequences are GTSNPN and SVGIG (reference sequence). The CDR3 loop spans 13 amino acids. CDR3 amino acids: CAWSVAGEGEQYF.